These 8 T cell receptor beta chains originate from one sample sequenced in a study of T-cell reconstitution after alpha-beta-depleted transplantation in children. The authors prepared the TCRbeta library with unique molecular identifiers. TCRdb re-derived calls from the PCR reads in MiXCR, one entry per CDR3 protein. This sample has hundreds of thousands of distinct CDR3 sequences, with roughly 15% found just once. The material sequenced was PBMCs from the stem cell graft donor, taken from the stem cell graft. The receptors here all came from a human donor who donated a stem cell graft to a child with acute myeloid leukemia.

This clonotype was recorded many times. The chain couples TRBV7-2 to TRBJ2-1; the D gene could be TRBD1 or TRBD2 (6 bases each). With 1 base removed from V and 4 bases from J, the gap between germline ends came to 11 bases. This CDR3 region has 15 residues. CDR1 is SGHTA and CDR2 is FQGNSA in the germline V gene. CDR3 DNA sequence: TGTGCCAGCAGCTTAGGTGGGGGGCAGTACAATGAGCAGTTCTTC. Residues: CASSLGGGQYNEQFF.

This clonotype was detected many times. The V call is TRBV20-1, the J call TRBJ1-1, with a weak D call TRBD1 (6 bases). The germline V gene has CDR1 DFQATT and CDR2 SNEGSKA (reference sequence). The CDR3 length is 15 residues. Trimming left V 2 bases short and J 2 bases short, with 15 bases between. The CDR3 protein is CSARKVGGLNTEAFF. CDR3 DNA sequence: TGCAGTGCTAGAAAGGTCGGGGGCCTAAACACTGAAGCTTTCTTT.

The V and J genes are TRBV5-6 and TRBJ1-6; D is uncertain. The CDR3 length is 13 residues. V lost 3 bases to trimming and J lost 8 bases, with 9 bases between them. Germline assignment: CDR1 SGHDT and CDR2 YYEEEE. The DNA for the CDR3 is TGTGCCAGCAGCTCGGTGACCGATTCACCCCTCCACTTT. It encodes CASSSVTDSPLHF. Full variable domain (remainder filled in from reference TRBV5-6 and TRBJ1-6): DAGVTQSPTHLIKTRGQQVTLRCSPKSGHDTVSWYQQALGQGPQFIFQYYEEEERQRGNFPDRFSGHQFPNYSSELNVNALLLGDSALYLCASSSVTDSPLHFGNGTRLTVT.

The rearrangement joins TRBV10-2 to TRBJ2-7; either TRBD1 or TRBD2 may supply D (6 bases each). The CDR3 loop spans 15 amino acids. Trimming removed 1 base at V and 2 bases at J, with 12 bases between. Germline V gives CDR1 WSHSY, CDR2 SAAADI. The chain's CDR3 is CASSEWGAGTYEQYV. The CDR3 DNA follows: TGCGCCAGCAGTGAGTGGGGGGCAGGGACCTACGAGCAGTACGTC.

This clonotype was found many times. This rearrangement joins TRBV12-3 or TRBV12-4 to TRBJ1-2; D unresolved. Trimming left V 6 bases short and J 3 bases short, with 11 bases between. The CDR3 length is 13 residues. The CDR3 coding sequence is TGTGCCAGCAGCTCCGGGCAAGACTATGGCTACACCTTC. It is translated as CASSSGQDYGYTF.

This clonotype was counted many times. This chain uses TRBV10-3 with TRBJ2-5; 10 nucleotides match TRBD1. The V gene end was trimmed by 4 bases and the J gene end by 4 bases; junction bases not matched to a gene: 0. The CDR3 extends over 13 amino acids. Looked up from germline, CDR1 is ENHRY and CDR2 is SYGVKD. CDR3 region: CAISGTGGETQYF. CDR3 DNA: TGTGCCATCAGTGGGACAGGGGGAGAGACCCAGTACTTC.

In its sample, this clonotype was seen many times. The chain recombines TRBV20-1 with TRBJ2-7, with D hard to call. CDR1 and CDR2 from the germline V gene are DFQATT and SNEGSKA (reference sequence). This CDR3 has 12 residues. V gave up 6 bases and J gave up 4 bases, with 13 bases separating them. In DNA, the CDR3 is TGCAGTGCGAAGGGCCAGAATTACGAGCAGTACGTC. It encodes CSAKGQNYEQYV.

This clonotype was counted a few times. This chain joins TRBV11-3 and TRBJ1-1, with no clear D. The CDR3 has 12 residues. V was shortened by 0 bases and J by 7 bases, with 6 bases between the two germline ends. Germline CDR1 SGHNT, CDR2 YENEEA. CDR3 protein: CASSLEASEAFF. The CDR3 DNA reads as TGTGCCAGCAGCTTAGAGGCCAGTGAAGCTTTCTTT.